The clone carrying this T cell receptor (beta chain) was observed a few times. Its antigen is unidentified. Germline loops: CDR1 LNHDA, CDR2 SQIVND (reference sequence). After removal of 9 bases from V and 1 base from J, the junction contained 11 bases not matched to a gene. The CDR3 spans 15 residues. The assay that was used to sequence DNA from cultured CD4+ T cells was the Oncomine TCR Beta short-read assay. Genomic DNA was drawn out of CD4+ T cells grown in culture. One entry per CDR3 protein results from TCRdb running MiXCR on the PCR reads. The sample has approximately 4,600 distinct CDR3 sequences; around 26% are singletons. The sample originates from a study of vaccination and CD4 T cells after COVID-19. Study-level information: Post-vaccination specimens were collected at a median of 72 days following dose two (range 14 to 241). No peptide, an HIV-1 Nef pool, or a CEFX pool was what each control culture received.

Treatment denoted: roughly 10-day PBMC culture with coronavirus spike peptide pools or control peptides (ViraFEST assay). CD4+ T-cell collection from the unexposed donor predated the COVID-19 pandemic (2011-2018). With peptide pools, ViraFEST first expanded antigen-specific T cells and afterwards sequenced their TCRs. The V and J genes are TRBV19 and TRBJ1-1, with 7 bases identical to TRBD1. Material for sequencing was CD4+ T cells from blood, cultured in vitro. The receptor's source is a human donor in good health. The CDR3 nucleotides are TGTGCCAGCCGCGACAGGGCAGGGGGGAACACTGAAGCTTTCTTT. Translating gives CASRDRAGGNTEAFF.